Many counts were recorded for the clone carrying this TCR beta chain. Its specificity is not known. RNA transcripts gave rise to amplified TCR beta CDR3 regions. The HTBI set primed first-round TCR CDR3 RT-PCR. TCRdb fed the multiplex PCR reads into MiXCR, producing one record per CDR3 protein. The data show 350,000 to 400,000 distinct CDR3 sequences, with about 18% seen just once and about 3.7% held by the top ten. For Graves' hyperthyroidism to be stable, ophthalmopathy could not progress within 18 months. Together with thyroid ultrasound, orbital computed tomography, serum thyroxine and TRAb, clinical symptoms were used for diagnoses. The data were obtained in a study of T cells in Graves' hyperthyroidism and ophthalmopathy. Notes on the study in general: Expanded thyroid clonotypes (above 0.001) were mostly also found in blood.

Sequenced input: blood. The receptor's source is a woman between 18 and 29 years old with Graves' hyperthyroidism.

CDR3 residues: CASSMGLVGSYEQYF. CDR3 DNA: TGTGCCAGCAGCATGGGACTAGTGGGCTCCTACGAGCAGTACTTC. This chain uses TRBV7-8 with TRBJ2-7; 8 bases fit TRBD2. V lost 5 bases, J lost 0 bases, and 6 bases stayed unmatched. The CDR3 spans 15 residues. Germline V CDR1 and CDR2: SGHVS, FQNEAQ.